The clone carrying this TCR beta chain has at least ten counts. This entry belongs to a study of T cells in Graves' hyperthyroidism and ophthalmopathy. The V gene's germline CDR1 is SGHRS and CDR2 YFSETQ. V gave up 4 bases and J gave up 5 bases, with 16 bases separating them. CDR3 length: 15 amino acids. RNA transcripts gave rise to amplified TCR beta CDR3 regions. First-round RT-PCR with HTBI primers amplified the TCR CDR3 region. TCRdb used MiXCR to reprocess the multiplex PCR reads, holding one entry per CDR3 protein. This table has around 620,000 distinct CDR3 sequences, 15% to 20% appearing once. Over 18 months, lack of ophthalmopathy progression marked Graves' hyperthyroidism as stable.

The sample comprised blood. V gene TRBV5-1 combines with J gene TRBJ2-1, with D tentatively TRBD2 (6 bases). This sequence originates from a woman aged 25 to 39 with Graves' hyperthyroidism. CDR3 sequence: CASSPKERVDNEQFF. For the CDR3, the DNA is TGCGCCAGCAGCCCGAAGGAGCGGGTCGACAATGAGCAGTTCTTC.